This TCR beta chain was sequenced during a study of identical twins. This clonotype showed up just a few times. Through template switching, a universal primer site was introduced, and the cDNA contained unique molecular identifiers. TCRdb re-called the 5' RACE reads with MiXCR, one entry per CDR3 protein. The table has 420,000 or so distinct CDR3 sequences, around 20% seen once; the top ten hold 9% to 15%. The clonotype comes from a man between 50 and 59 years old in good health. Sequencing was carried out using naive T cells sorted from blood.

This CDR3 is CASSLLGTSGGRDNEQFF. The CDR3 bases are TGTGCCAGCAGCCTACTCGGGACTAGCGGGGGGCGGGACAATGAGCAGTTCTTC. This sequence joins TRBV6-2 or TRBV6-3 and TRBJ2-1; 15 bases agree with TRBD2. V shed 6 bases, J shed 5 bases, and the junction held 11 bases outside the gene matches. Per germline, CDR1 MNHEY and CDR2 SVGEGT. CDR3 length equals 18 residues.